A selection of T cell receptor beta chains follows, all from one sample in a study of blood T cell repertoires in COVID-19. Assay: immunoSEQ multiplex PCR; the TCRdb copy retains only in-frame clones and omits some. The sample includes more than 85,000 clones, almost 85% of them seen just once. The sequenced sample was peripheral blood. These receptors came from a man aged 35-49 years with active or convalescent COVID-19. Both conserved end residues are part of each CDR3. Fields, in order: J gene, clone size, V gene, D gene, CDR3 DNA, CDR3 protein. The D gene is left open where the match is weak. Size tells how often a clone was seen (once, few, many) or the class of an expanded clone, and some rows leave it out.

j_call: TRBJ1-6
clone_size: .
v_call: TRBV3-1/TRBV3-2
d_call: .
cdr3_nt: TGTGCCAGCAGCCAAGACAGGGAGGTGTCACCCCTCCACTTT
cdr3_aa: CASSQDREVSPLHF

j_call: TRBJ2-7
clone_size: .
v_call: TRBV5-4
d_call: .
cdr3_nt: TGTGCCAGCAGCTCACGGACTAACCACTACGAGCAGTACTTC
cdr3_aa: CASSSRTNHYEQYF

j_call: TRBJ2-2
clone_size: .
v_call: TRBV2
d_call: .
cdr3_nt: TGTGCCAGCAGTGACCGGGAGAACACCGGGGAGCTGTTTTTT
cdr3_aa: CASSDRENTGELFF

j_call: TRBJ1-1
clone_size: .
v_call: TRBV27
d_call: .
cdr3_nt: TGTGCCAGCAGGCCGGGGGTTTTGAACACTGAAGCTTTCTTT
cdr3_aa: CASRPGVLNTEAFF

j_call: TRBJ1-2
clone_size: .
v_call: TRBV6-5
d_call: .
cdr3_nt: TGTGCCAGCACAACAGGGACGTCCTATGGCTACACCTTC
cdr3_aa: CASTTGTSYGYTF

j_call: TRBJ2-5
clone_size: few
v_call: TRBV7-9
d_call: .
cdr3_nt: TGTGCCAGCAGCTTATTGGGAGAGTTTGTAGAGACCCAGTACTTC
cdr3_aa: CASSLLGEFVETQYF

j_call: TRBJ2-7
clone_size: once
v_call: TRBV27
d_call: TRBD1
cdr3_nt: TGTGCCAGCAGTCCCCGTCCCGGGACAGGGGCCGAGCAGTACTTC
cdr3_aa: CASSPRPGTGAEQYF

j_call: TRBJ2-1
clone_size: .
v_call: TRBV5-6
d_call: TRBD1
cdr3_nt: TGTGCCAGCAGCCCGGCCGGGACAGAATATGAGCAGTTCTTC
cdr3_aa: CASSPAGTEYEQFF

j_call: TRBJ1-2
clone_size: .
v_call: TRBV3-1/TRBV3-2
d_call: .
cdr3_nt: TGTGCCAGCAGCTCCACGGGGGAGTGGGGCTACACCTTC
cdr3_aa: CASSSTGEWGYTF

j_call: TRBJ2-7
clone_size: many
v_call: TRBV13
d_call: TRBD1
cdr3_nt: TGTGCCAGCAGCTCCCGGGACAGGGGGCTGAGGGACTTC
cdr3_aa: CASSSRDRGLRDF

j_call: TRBJ1-2
clone_size: .
v_call: TRBV2
d_call: TRBD1
cdr3_nt: TGTGCCAGCAGTGACCGGGACAGGGTAGAGGGCTACACCTTC
cdr3_aa: CASSDRDRVEGYTF

j_call: TRBJ2-5
clone_size: .
v_call: TRBV19
d_call: .
cdr3_nt: TGTGCCAGTAGCGACGTTGCGGTAGAGACCCAGTACTTC
cdr3_aa: CASSDVAVETQYF

j_call: TRBJ1-6
clone_size: .
v_call: TRBV14
d_call: .
cdr3_nt: TGTGCCAGCAGCCTTCGGGATTTTGCCCTCCACTTT
cdr3_aa: CASSLRDFALHF

j_call: TRBJ2-3
clone_size: once
v_call: TRBV7-2
d_call: TRBD2
cdr3_nt: TGTGCCAGCAGCTTAAAGGCTAGCGGGGGGGCCACAGATACGCAGTATTTT
cdr3_aa: CASSLKASGGATDTQYF

j_call: TRBJ2-7
clone_size: .
v_call: TRBV6-2/TRBV6-3
d_call: TRBD2
cdr3_nt: TGTGCCAGCAGTTCCCTCCGGGGGAGCGGGGGATTCTACGAGCAGTACTTC
cdr3_aa: CASSSLRGSGGFYEQYF

j_call: TRBJ1-1
clone_size: .
v_call: TRBV11-2
d_call: TRBD1
cdr3_nt: TGTGCCAGCAGTTACAGGGGCACTGAAGCTTTCTTT
cdr3_aa: CASSYRGTEAFF

j_call: TRBJ2-5
clone_size: few
v_call: TRBV5-1
d_call: TRBD1
cdr3_nt: TGCGCCAGCAGCCCCGGACAGGCCCAAGAGACCCAGTACTTC
cdr3_aa: CASSPGQAQETQYF

j_call: TRBJ1-1
clone_size: few
v_call: TRBV19
d_call: TRBD1
cdr3_nt: TGTGCCAGTAACACAGGGGCGGGGGGCACTGAAGCTTTCTTT
cdr3_aa: CASNTGAGGTEAFF

j_call: TRBJ1-1
clone_size: .
v_call: TRBV6-4
d_call: .
cdr3_nt: TGTGCCAGCAGTGACTCAAACAGGGCGACTGAAGCTTTCTTT
cdr3_aa: CASSDSNRATEAFF

j_call: TRBJ1-2
clone_size: .
v_call: TRBV6-2/TRBV6-3
d_call: .
cdr3_nt: TGTGCCAGCAGCTATCAGGGGCGAGGCTACACCTTC
cdr3_aa: CASSYQGRGYTF

j_call: TRBJ2-3
clone_size: .
v_call: TRBV4-2
d_call: .
cdr3_nt: TGTGCCAGCAGCAGGCGGCGGGGAGAAGCAGATACGCAGTATTTT
cdr3_aa: CASSRRRGEADTQYF

j_call: TRBJ1-1
clone_size: once
v_call: TRBV2
d_call: .
cdr3_nt: TGTGCCAACAGGGCGGACACTGAAGCTTTCTTT
cdr3_aa: CANRADTEAFF

j_call: TRBJ1-2
clone_size: .
v_call: TRBV7-8
d_call: .
cdr3_nt: TGTGCCAGCGGGAGGACGGACGCTAACTATGGCTACACCTTC
cdr3_aa: CASGRTDANYGYTF

j_call: TRBJ1-6
clone_size: .
v_call: TRBV10-3
d_call: .
cdr3_nt: TGTGCCATCAGTGACAGGGGACAATCACCCCTCCACTTT
cdr3_aa: CAISDRGQSPLHF

j_call: TRBJ1-1
clone_size: .
v_call: TRBV30
d_call: .
cdr3_nt: TGTGCCTGGAGCCTCCTGGGGGGGAACACTGAAGCTTTCTTT
cdr3_aa: CAWSLLGGNTEAFF

j_call: TRBJ1-1
clone_size: .
v_call: TRBV27
d_call: .
cdr3_nt: TGTGCCAGCGGGTCAGGGATGAACACTGAAGCTTTCTTT
cdr3_aa: CASGSGMNTEAFF

j_call: TRBJ1-4
clone_size: .
v_call: TRBV18
d_call: TRBD1
cdr3_nt: TGTGCCAGCTCACCGGGACAGCTAAATGAAAAACTGTTTTTT
cdr3_aa: CASSPGQLNEKLFF

j_call: TRBJ1-2
clone_size: .
v_call: TRBV14
d_call: .
cdr3_nt: TGTGCCAGCAGCCAAGAGCAGATTACCCATGGCTACACCTTC
cdr3_aa: CASSQEQITHGYTF

j_call: TRBJ2-1
clone_size: .
v_call: TRBV12-5
d_call: TRBD2
cdr3_nt: TGTGCTAGTGGCTCGACTAGCGGGGGGAGCTCCTACAATGAGCAGTTCTTC
cdr3_aa: CASGSTSGGSSYNEQFF

j_call: TRBJ2-2
clone_size: once
v_call: TRBV7-2
d_call: .
cdr3_nt: TGTGCCAGCAGCTTACCAGGGTTTGGGGGGGAGCTGTTTTTT
cdr3_aa: CASSLPGFGGELFF

j_call: TRBJ2-1
clone_size: once
v_call: TRBV2
d_call: TRBD1
cdr3_nt: TGTGCCAGCAGCCGACAGGGCCTCTCCTACAATGAGCAGTTCTTC
cdr3_aa: CASSRQGLSYNEQFF

j_call: TRBJ2-1
clone_size: .
v_call: TRBV9
d_call: .
cdr3_nt: TGTGCCAGCAGCGCGGTAGGTGGGGCAGGGGGGTTCTTAAATGAGCAGTTCTTC
cdr3_aa: CASSAVGGAGGFLNEQFF

j_call: TRBJ2-3
clone_size: .
v_call: TRBV18
d_call: TRBD1
cdr3_nt: TGTGCCAGCTCACGGGACAGCAGCACAGATACGCAGTATTTT
cdr3_aa: CASSRDSSTDTQYF

j_call: TRBJ2-1
clone_size: .
v_call: TRBV15
d_call: TRBD1
cdr3_nt: TGTGCCACCAGACCGGGACAGGGATACAATGAGCAGTTCTTC
cdr3_aa: CATRPGQGYNEQFF

j_call: TRBJ2-3
clone_size: .
v_call: TRBV7-9
d_call: .
cdr3_nt: TGTGCCAGCAGCTCCACTAGCACTAGCACAGATACGCAGTATTTT
cdr3_aa: CASSSTSTSTDTQYF

j_call: TRBJ2-7
clone_size: .
v_call: TRBV5-5
d_call: .
cdr3_nt: TGTGCCAGCAGCAGGACAGTATTCTACGAGCAGTACTTC
cdr3_aa: CASSRTVFYEQYF

j_call: TRBJ2-7
clone_size: few
v_call: TRBV6-5
d_call: .
cdr3_nt: TGTGCCAGCAGTCCGGACCCGGGGATGATCGGCGAGCAGTACTTC
cdr3_aa: CASSPDPGMIGEQYF

j_call: TRBJ1-1
clone_size: .
v_call: TRBV5-1
d_call: .
cdr3_nt: TGCGCCAGCAGCTGGGAGGGGAGTAACACTGAAGCTTTCTTT
cdr3_aa: CASSWEGSNTEAFF

j_call: TRBJ1-5
clone_size: .
v_call: TRBV9
d_call: TRBD1
cdr3_nt: TGTGCCAGCAGCCAGGGACAGGCGATTAATCAGCCCCAGCATTTT
cdr3_aa: CASSQGQAINQPQHF

j_call: TRBJ1-6
clone_size: .
v_call: TRBV6-5
d_call: .
cdr3_nt: TGTGCCTCCCGAGGGAAGGGGGTTTCACCCCTCCACTTT
cdr3_aa: CASRGKGVSPLHF

j_call: TRBJ1-1
clone_size: .
v_call: TRBV13
d_call: TRBD1
cdr3_nt: TGTGCCAGCAGCTTAGGTTTTCAGGGGGAGTTCACTGAAGCTTTCTTT
cdr3_aa: CASSLGFQGEFTEAFF

j_call: TRBJ1-3
clone_size: .
v_call: TRBV27
d_call: TRBD1
cdr3_nt: TGTGCCAGCAGCCCAAACAGGGGATCTGGAAACACCATATATTTT
cdr3_aa: CASSPNRGSGNTIYF

j_call: TRBJ2-7
clone_size: .
v_call: TRBV19
d_call: TRBD2
cdr3_nt: TGTGCCAGTAGTCCAACTAGCGGGGGGGCCTACGAGCAGTACTTC
cdr3_aa: CASSPTSGGAYEQYF

j_call: TRBJ1-3
clone_size: .
v_call: TRBV7-3
d_call: TRBD1
cdr3_nt: TGTGCCAGCAGCACCCAGGGGGGTGCAGGAAACACCATATATTTT
cdr3_aa: CASSTQGGAGNTIYF

j_call: TRBJ1-1
clone_size: .
v_call: TRBV18
d_call: TRBD1
cdr3_nt: TGTGCCAGCTCACCAAAACAGGGGGTGGGCACTGAAGCTTTCTTT
cdr3_aa: CASSPKQGVGTEAFF

j_call: TRBJ2-3
clone_size: .
v_call: TRBV5-4
d_call: TRBD2
cdr3_nt: TGTGCCAGCAGCCCCCAGGGGACTAGCGGGCCAGATACGCAGTATTTT
cdr3_aa: CASSPQGTSGPDTQYF

j_call: TRBJ1-2
clone_size: .
v_call: TRBV19
d_call: .
cdr3_nt: TGTGCCAGTAGTATTCGCCAGGTCCGAAACTATGGCTACACCTTC
cdr3_aa: CASSIRQVRNYGYTF